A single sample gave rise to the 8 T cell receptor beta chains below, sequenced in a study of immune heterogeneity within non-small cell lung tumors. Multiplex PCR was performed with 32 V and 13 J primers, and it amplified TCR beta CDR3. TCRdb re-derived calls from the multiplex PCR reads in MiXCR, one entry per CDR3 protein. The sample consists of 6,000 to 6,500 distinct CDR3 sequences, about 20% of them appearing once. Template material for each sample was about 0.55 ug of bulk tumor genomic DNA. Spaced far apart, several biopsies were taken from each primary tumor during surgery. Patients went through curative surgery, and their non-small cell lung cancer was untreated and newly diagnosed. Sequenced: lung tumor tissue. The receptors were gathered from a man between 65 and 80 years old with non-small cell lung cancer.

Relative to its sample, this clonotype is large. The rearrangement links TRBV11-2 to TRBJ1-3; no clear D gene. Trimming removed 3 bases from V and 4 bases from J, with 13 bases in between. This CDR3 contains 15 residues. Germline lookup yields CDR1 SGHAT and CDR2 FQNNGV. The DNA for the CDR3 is TGTGCCAGCAGCTTCACGGGAGCAAGGGGAAACACCATATATTTT. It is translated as CASSFTGARGNTIYF.

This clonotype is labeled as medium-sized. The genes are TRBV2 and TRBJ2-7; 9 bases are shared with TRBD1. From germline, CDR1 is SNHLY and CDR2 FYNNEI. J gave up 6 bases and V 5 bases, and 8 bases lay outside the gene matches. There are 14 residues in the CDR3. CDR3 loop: CASSIRTGEGEQYF. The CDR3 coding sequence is TGTGCCAGCAGTATACGGACAGGGGAGGGCGAGCAGTACTTC.

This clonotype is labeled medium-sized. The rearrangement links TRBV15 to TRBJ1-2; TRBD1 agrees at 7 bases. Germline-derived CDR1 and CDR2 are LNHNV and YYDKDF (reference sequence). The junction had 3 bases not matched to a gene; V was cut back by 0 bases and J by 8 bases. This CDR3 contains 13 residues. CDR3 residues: CATSRDRGLGYTF. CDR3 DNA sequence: TGTGCCACCAGCAGAGATAGGGGGCTGGGCTACACCTTC.

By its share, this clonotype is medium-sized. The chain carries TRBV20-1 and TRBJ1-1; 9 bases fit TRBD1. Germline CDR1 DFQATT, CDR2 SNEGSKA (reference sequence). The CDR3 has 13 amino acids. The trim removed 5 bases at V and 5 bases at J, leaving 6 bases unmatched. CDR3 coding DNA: TGCAGTGCTCTGACAGGGGGGCGAACTGAAGCTTTCTTT. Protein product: CSALTGGRTEAFF.

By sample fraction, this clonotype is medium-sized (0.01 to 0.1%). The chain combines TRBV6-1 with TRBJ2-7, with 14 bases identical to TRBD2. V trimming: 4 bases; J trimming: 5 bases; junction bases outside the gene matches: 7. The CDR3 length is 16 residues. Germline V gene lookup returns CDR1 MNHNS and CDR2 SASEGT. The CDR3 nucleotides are TGTGCCAGCAGTGCCTGGGGACTAGCGGGAGTTGACGAGCAGTACTTC. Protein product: CASSAWGLAGVDEQYF.

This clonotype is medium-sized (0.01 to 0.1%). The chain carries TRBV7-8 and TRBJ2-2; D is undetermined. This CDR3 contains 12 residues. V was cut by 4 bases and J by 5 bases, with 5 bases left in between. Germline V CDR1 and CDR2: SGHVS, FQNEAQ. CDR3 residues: CASSSYTGELFF. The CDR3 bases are TGTGCCAGCAGCTCATATACCGGGGAGCTGTTTTTT.

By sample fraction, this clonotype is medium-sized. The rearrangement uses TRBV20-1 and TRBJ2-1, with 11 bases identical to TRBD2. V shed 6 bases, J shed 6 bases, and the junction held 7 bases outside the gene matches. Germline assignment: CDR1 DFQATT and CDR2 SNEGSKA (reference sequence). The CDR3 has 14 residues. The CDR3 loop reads CSARRGTSGNEQFF. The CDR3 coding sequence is TGCAGTGCGCGGAGGGGGACTAGCGGCAATGAGCAGTTCTTC.

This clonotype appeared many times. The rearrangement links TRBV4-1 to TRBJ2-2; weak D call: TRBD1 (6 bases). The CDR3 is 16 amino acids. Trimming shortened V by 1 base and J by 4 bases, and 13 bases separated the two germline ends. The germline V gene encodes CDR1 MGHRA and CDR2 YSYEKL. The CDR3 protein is CASSQATGWGTGELFF. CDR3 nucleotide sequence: TGCGCCAGCAGCCAAGCGACAGGATGGGGCACCGGGGAGCTGTTTTTT.